These T cell receptor beta chains were read from a single sample in a study of CD8 T cells in Susac syndrome. TCRdb fed the immunoSEQ multiplex PCR reads into MiXCR, producing one record per CDR3 protein. Among 15,000 to 20,000 distinct CDR3 sequences listed, around 96% were seen once. The specimen sequenced was CD8+ T cells from PBMCs. These receptors all stem from a human donor in good health. CDR3s include the opening cysteine and the closing phenylalanine or tryptophan. D genes are given only for firm matches.

V	D	J	CDR3
TRBV7-9	NA	TRBJ1-1	CASSSWTENTEAFF
TRBV7-8	TRBD1	TRBJ2-3	CASGVSGTGHTDTQYF
TRBV7-9	TRBD2	TRBJ2-7	CASSPASGSTYEQYF
TRBV19	NA	TRBJ1-4	CASSKVTNGVEKLFF
TRBV28	TRBD1	TRBJ2-1	CASSLTGNVNEQFF
TRBV9	NA	TRBJ2-2	CASSGWTGELFF
TRBV24-1	NA	TRBJ2-3	CATSDPRGSTDTQYF
TRBV7-2	NA	TRBJ2-3	CASSPSDGISWYF
TRBV29-1	NA	TRBJ1-1	CSVEAMRGFKNTEAFF
TRBV13	TRBD2	TRBJ2-5	CASSSSLGGSGRVQETQYF
TRBV5-1	NA	TRBJ2-5	CASHGPQGGETQYF
TRBV29-1	NA	TRBJ1-3	CSVVIPSEGTIYF
TRBV11-1	TRBD2	TRBJ2-1	CASSLPRQPGLAGRSSYNEQFF
TRBV6-2/TRBV6-3	NA	TRBJ1-1	CASSWGLTEAFF